These 8 T cell receptor beta chains came from one sample sequenced in a study of T-cell reconstitution after alpha-beta-depleted transplantation in children. Preparing the TCRbeta library involved the use of unique molecular identifiers. In TCRdb, the PCR reads were re-called with MiXCR into one record per CDR3 protein. The data show some 450,000 distinct CDR3 sequences, with roughly 44% seen just once and approximately 25% held by the top ten. Sequenced here: PBMCs, sampled before TCRalphabeta/CD19-depleted stem cell transplant. Receptors were obtained from a girl aged 2-9 years with aplastic anemia, due to receive a stem cell transplant.

The V gene is TRBV28, the J gene TRBJ2-1, with 7 bases lining up with TRBD2. Germline V gives CDR1 MDHEN, CDR2 SYDVKM. The V gene end was trimmed by 3 bases and the J gene end by 3 bases; junction bases not matched to a gene: 5. The length of the CDR3 is 15 residues. CDR3 residues: CASSLRLADYNEQFF. CDR3 DNA sequence: TGTGCCAGCAGTTTGAGGCTAGCGGACTACAATGAGCAGTTCTTC.

The chain recombines TRBV29-1 with TRBJ2-7; 7 bases align to TRBD2. The CDR3 length is 12 residues. V lost 4 bases, J lost 3 bases, and 3 bases stayed unmatched. The germline CDR1 and CDR2 sequences are SQVTM and ANQGSEA. Written as DNA, the CDR3 is TGCAGCGTTGGGACTAGGAACTACGAGCAGTACTTC. This translates into CSVGTRNYEQYF.

The chain is built from TRBV11-2 and TRBJ2-6; TRBD1 is a possible D gene (6 bases). The CDR3 has 15 residues. Germline V gene lookup returns CDR1 SGHAT and CDR2 FQNNGV. V gave up 5 bases and J gave up 1 base, with 9 bases separating them. Written as DNA, the CDR3 is TGTGCCAGCAGCGCCGACAGGTCTGGGGCCAACGTCCTGACTTTC. Translation gives CASSADRSGANVLTF.

This clonotype has more than one count but fewer than ten. V is TRBV7-9 and J is TRBJ2-4, with D unclear. The CDR3 runs to 12 residues. V was pared by 5 bases and J by 8 bases, with 10 bases between. CDR1 is SEHNR and CDR2 is FQNEAQ in the germline V gene (reference sequence). The chain's CDR3 is CASSPPPDIQYF. The DNA for the CDR3 is TGTGCCAGCAGCCCGCCACCCGACATTCAGTACTTC.

This clonotype came up a few times. The chain recombines TRBV13 with TRBJ2-7; 8 bases align to TRBD1. V shed 3 bases, J shed 1 base, and the junction held 2 bases outside the gene matches. From germline, CDR1 is PRHDT and CDR2 FYEKMQ (reference sequence). The CDR3 extends over 14 amino acids. CDR3 in amino acids: CASSLDRESYEQYF. CDR3 coding DNA: TGTGCCAGCAGCTTGGACAGGGAATCCTACGAGCAGTACTTC.

The sample holds many counts of this clonotype. The rearrangement links TRBV11-2 to TRBJ1-3, with 11 bases matching TRBD1. In germline, CDR1 is SGHAT, CDR2 FQNNGV. V lost 5 bases to trimming and J lost 0 bases; unmatched junction nucleotides: 9. The length of the CDR3 is 18 residues. DNA of the CDR3: TGTGCCAGCAGCGCAGGACCGGGACAGGGGGTCTCTGGAAACACCATATATTTT. Its translation is CASSAGPGQGVSGNTIYF.

On this clonotype: Since a much larger clone is just one base distant, this may be a read error. CDR3 protein: CASSLGTSGSHEQYF. The CDR3 region has the DNA TGTGCCAGCAGCCTCGGGACTAGCGGGAGCCACGAGCAGTACTTC. The V and J genes are TRBV11-2 and TRBJ2-7, with TRBD2 matching 14 bases. Looked up from germline, CDR1 is SGHAT and CDR2 is FQNNGV. This CDR3 is 15 amino acids long. Unmatched junction bases numbered 5, after V lost 5 bases and J lost 5 bases.

This clonotype appeared a few times. The rearrangement uses TRBV20-1 and TRBJ2-5; perhaps TRBD1 as D (6 bases). This CDR3 is built from 14 residues. Germline V gives CDR1 DFQATT, CDR2 SNEGSKA (reference sequence). Trimming took 3 bases from V and 5 from J, leaving 16 bases between them. The CDR3 coding sequence is TGCAGTGCTAGGGTCCCCGACAGGAAGGAGACCCAGTACTTC. This codes for CSARVPDRKETQYF.